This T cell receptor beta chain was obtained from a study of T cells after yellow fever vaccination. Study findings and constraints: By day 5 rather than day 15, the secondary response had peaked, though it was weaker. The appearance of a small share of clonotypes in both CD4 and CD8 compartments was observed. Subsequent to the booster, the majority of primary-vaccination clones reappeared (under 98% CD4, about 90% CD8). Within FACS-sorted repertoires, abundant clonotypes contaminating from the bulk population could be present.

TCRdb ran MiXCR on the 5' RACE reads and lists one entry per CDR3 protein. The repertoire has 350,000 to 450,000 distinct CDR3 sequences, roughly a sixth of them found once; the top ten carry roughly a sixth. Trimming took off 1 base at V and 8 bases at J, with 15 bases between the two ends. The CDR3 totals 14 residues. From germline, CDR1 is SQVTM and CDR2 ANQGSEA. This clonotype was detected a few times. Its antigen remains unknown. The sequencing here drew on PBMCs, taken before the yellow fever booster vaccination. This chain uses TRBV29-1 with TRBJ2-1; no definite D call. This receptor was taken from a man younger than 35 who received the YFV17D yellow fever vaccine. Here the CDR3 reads CSVEGFKLTDEQFF. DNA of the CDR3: TGCAGCGTTGAAGGCTTTAAGCTTACGGATGAGCAGTTCTTC.